These T cell receptor beta chains were read from a single sample in a study of blood T cell repertoires in COVID-19. The protocol was immunoSEQ multiplex PCR, while the TCRdb copy is restricted to in-frame clones and leaves out a portion. The top ten hold 8% to 11% of the sample, which has approximately 150,000 clones, approximately 88% seen once. The material sequenced was peripheral blood. The receptors were sampled from a man aged 60 to 75 with active or convalescent COVID-19. CDR3s include the opening cysteine and the closing phenylalanine or tryptophan. D genes are given only for firm matches. Clone size is stated in some rows and not others, as once, few, many or a class when expanded.

v_gene,abundance,j_gene,d_gene,CDR3nt,CDR3aa
TRBV7-2,.,TRBJ1-2,.,TGTGCCAGCAGCTCGCGGCCCGACCACCGCTATGGCTACACCTTC,CASSSRPDHRYGYTF
TRBV5-1,.,TRBJ2-5,.,TGCGCCAGCAGCTTGGGCAGGGTGTTAAGCGAGACCCAGTACTTC,CASSLGRVLSETQYF
TRBV4-2,.,TRBJ1-5,TRBD1,TGTGCCAGCAGCCAACAGGACAGGGGAAATCAGCCCCAGCATTTT,CASSQQDRGNQPQHF
TRBV18,once,TRBJ2-3,.,TGTGCCAGCTCACAAGTCTCTCTAAGCACAGATACGCAGTATTTT,CASSQVSLSTDTQYF
TRBV28,.,TRBJ1-2,TRBD1,TGTGCCAGCTACCGGGACAGGGGGCGCACGGTGCTCTATGGCTACACCTTC,CASYRDRGRTVLYGYTF
TRBV30,.,TRBJ1-1,.,TGTGCCTGGAGTCCAACAGAGAGGAACACTGAAGCTTTCTTT,CAWSPTERNTEAFF
TRBV7-3,.,TRBJ2-3,TRBD2,TGTGCCAGCAGCTTAACGGCCCTGACTAGCGGGAGGCCTAATAGCACAGATACGCAGTATTTT,CASSLTALTSGRPNSTDTQYF
TRBV2,.,TRBJ1-1,.,TGTGCCAGCAACACAGTCTCCACTGAAGCTTTCTTT,CASNTVSTEAFF
TRBV27,.,TRBJ2-5,TRBD2,TGTGCCAGCAGCCGGCGGGAGAGAGAGACCCAGTACTTC,CASSRRERETQYF
TRBV5-4,.,TRBJ2-1,.,TGTGCCAGCAGCTTGGTAGTCAAGTCCTACAATGAGCAGTTCTTC,CASSLVVKSYNEQFF
TRBV28,.,TRBJ2-7,.,TGTGCCAGCACCCTCTCAGGGTCGCCGGGCGAGCAGTACTTC,CASTLSGSPGEQYF
TRBV5-1,.,TRBJ1-6,TRBD1,TGCGCCAGCAGCTTGGAACAGGGGGCGTCACCCCTCCACTTT,CASSLEQGASPLHF
TRBV4-1,.,TRBJ2-1,.,TGCGCCAGCAGTCCCGCGGGTTACAATGAGCAGTTCTTC,CASSPAGYNEQFF
TRBV5-6,.,TRBJ2-1,TRBD1,TGTGCCAGCAGCTTTGGACAGGGGGCTACCTACAATGAGCAGTTCTTC,CASSFGQGATYNEQFF
TRBV11-2,.,TRBJ1-5,.,TGTGCCAGCAGCTTAGATGGGACAACCTATCAGCCCCAGCATTTT,CASSLDGTTYQPQHF
TRBV29-1,.,TRBJ2-1,TRBD2,TGCAGCGGTGAAGCGGGAGCGATCAATGAGCAGTTCTTC,CSGEAGAINEQFF
TRBV15,.,TRBJ2-5,TRBD2,TGTGCCACCAGCTTAGCGGGAGGCCGAGAGACCCAGTACTTC,CATSLAGGRETQYF
TRBV30,.,TRBJ2-7,.,TGTGCCTGGAGTCCGAGACTAGGCGAGCAGTACTTC,CAWSPRLGEQYF
TRBV11-1,.,TRBJ2-1,.,TGTGCCAGCAGCTTTCGGGGTGGGCGGTCCTACAATGAGCAGTTCTTC,CASSFRGGRSYNEQFF
TRBV5-1,few,TRBJ2-3,.,TGCGCCAGCAGCGGCAGCCTCCATGGAGTCCTGGATACGCAGTATTTT,CASSGSLHGVLDTQYF
TRBV2,.,TRBJ2-3,.,TGTGCCGTTCAGCGGTCTCGCACAGATACGCAGTATTTT,CAVQRSRTDTQYF
TRBV19,.,TRBJ2-1,.,TGTGCCAGTAGTCCGCGAGGGGCAGGAGGGTTTTACAATGAGCAGTTCTTC,CASSPRGAGGFYNEQFF
TRBV5-6,.,TRBJ1-2,TRBD1,TGTGCCAGCAGCCGCCGGGGGACAGGCTATGGCTACACCTTC,CASSRRGTGYGYTF
TRBV24-1,once,TRBJ2-3,TRBD2,TGTGCCACCAGCCAACCGGGACTAGCGGAAAATACGCAGTATTTT,CATSQPGLAENTQYF
TRBV9,.,TRBJ2-5,.,TGTGCCAGCAGCGTAGAGGCATTTAGGGAGGAGACCCAGTACTTC,CASSVEAFREETQYF
TRBV19,.,TRBJ2-5,TRBD1,TGTGCCAGTAAGGGCATCGGGACAGGGGGACTAGGGGGAGAGACCCAGTACTTC,CASKGIGTGGLGGETQYF
TRBV6-5,.,TRBJ2-7,TRBD1,TGTGCCAGCAGTTACCAGACAGGGCCCTACGAGCAGTACTTC,CASSYQTGPYEQYF
TRBV6-5,.,TRBJ2-1,TRBD2,TGTGCCAGCAGCGGACTAGCGACCCGACCTGAGCAGTTCTTC,CASSGLATRPEQFF
TRBV7-9,.,TRBJ1-4,.,TGTGCCAGCAGCTTTGGGGGGGCAACTAATGAAAAACTGTTTTTT,CASSFGGATNEKLFF